This T cell receptor beta chain was captured by sequencing in a study of cytomegalovirus exposure and HLA in healthy donors. Turning to the study itself: Earlier work reported 100 million to 130 million unique TCR beta sequences from about 180 million T cells. Study observations and caveats: TRBV6-2, TRBV6-3 and some other V segments were unresolvable in 87-base-pair reads. TCR beta V- and J-gene trimming was later associated with a missense DCLRE1C variant. Listed as cytomegalovirus-associated were 164 TCR beta chains.

A remark on this clone: Its target is not known.

Germline V lookup: CDR1 MNHEY, CDR2 SMNVEV (reference sequence). V was trimmed by 2 bases and J by 9 bases, leaving 8 bases between them. The CDR3 is 13 residues long. Both 60 Vbeta primers and 13 Jbeta primers went into the PCR. The protocol was immunoSEQ multiplex PCR, while the TCRdb copy is restricted to in-frame clones and leaves out a portion. The table includes 150,000 to 200,000 clones, 76% detected once. The sequence was obtained from a woman aged 25 to 39 in good health and CMV-seropositive. The sequenced sample was PBMCs. The V gene is TRBV27, the J gene TRBJ1-6; D is undetermined. CDR3 protein: CASSLKGGSPLHF. The DNA of the CDR3 is TGTGCCAGCAGTTTAAAAGGAGGTTCACCCCTCCACTTT.